This TCR beta chain originates from a study of cytomegalovirus exposure and HLA in healthy donors. Both 60 Vbeta primers and 13 Jbeta primers went into the PCR. Repertoires were generated with immunoSEQ multiplex PCR, while TCRdb's copy carries only in-frame clones and drops some. Counted here are about 190,000 clones, 65% to 75% occurring once; the ten biggest clones make up about 5%. About this clone itself: Its antigen remains unknown.

Study-wide results and caveats: It was 150 to 200 TCR beta chains that were listed as cytomegalovirus-associated. An analysis was carried out later, and it reportedly showed fewer N-insertions in an Asian-associated ancestry cluster than the approximately 670-donor mean. In a later analysis, TCR beta V- and J-gene trimming showed a link to a missense DCLRE1C variant. Earlier results showed most TCR beta V segments being productive about 87% or about 30% of the time.

The sequencing sample was made of PBMCs. This receptor was obtained from a man aged 25-45 years in good health and CMV-seropositive.

The chain's CDR3 is CASQGAKTSGGGYNEQFF. The CDR3 nucleotides are TGTGCCTCTCAGGGGGCAAAGACTAGCGGGGGAGGATACAATGAGCAGTTCTTC. V and J are TRBV19 and TRBJ2-1, with 12 bases aligning to TRBD2. The germline CDR1 and CDR2 sequences are LNHDA and SQIVND (reference sequence). The length of the CDR3 is 18 residues. The J segment lost 4 bases and the V segment lost 11 bases, leaving 18 bases of the junction unmatched.